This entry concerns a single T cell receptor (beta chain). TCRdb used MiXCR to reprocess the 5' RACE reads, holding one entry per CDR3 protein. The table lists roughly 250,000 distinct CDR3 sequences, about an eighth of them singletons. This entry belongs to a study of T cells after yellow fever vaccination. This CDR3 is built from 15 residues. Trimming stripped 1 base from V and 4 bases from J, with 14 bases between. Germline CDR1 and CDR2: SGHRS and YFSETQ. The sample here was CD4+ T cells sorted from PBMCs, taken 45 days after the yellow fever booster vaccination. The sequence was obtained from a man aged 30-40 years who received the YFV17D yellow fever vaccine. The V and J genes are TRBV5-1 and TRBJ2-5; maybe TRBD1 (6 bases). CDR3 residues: CASSLQGWTLETQYF. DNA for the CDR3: TGCGCCAGCAGCTTGCAGGGGTGGACTTTAGAGACCCAGTACTTC.